The next 19 T cell receptor beta chains were all read from a single sample in a study of cytomegalovirus exposure and HLA in healthy donors. Assay used: immunoSEQ multiplex PCR; TCRdb lists only in-frame clones, some missing. The sample consists of about 220,000 clones, approximately 90% of them appearing once. Source material: PBMCs. These receptors originate from a woman aged 18-29 years in good health and CMV-seronegative.

This chain connects TRBV12-5 to TRBJ2-1, with TRBD2 matching 14 bases. The CDR3 contains 16 residues. Germline CDR1 is LGHNT and CDR2 is FRNRAP. Trimming at V came to 4 bases and at J to 9 bases, leaving 8 bases not matched to a gene. CDR3 coding DNA: TGTGCTAGTGGTTCACCTCTGGGACTAGCGGGAGTTGAGCAGTTCTTC. Amino acid sequence: CASGSPLGLAGVEQFF.

In DNA form, the CDR3 reads TGTGCCAGCAGTTCCCTGACTAGCGGCTACGAGCAGTACTTC. It translates to CASSSLTSGYEQYF. The chain recombines TRBV27 with TRBJ2-7, with TRBD2 matching 9 bases. This CDR3 has 14 residues. Per the germline V gene, CDR1 is MNHEY and CDR2 is SMNVEV (reference sequence). Trimming took 4 bases from V and 3 from J; bases not matched to a gene: 4.

This clone came up once. V is TRBV15 and J is TRBJ1-4; D possibly corresponds to TRBD1 (6 bases). This CDR3 spans 18 amino acids. CDR1 is LNHNV and CDR2 is YYDKDF in the germline V gene (reference sequence). The V end lost 1 base, the J end lost 10 bases, and 25 bases lay between the germline ends. CDR3 residues: CATSRGGSIRTDVAKLFF. In DNA form, the CDR3 reads TGTGCCACCAGCAGAGGGGGCTCTATTAGGACAGACGTAGCAAAACTGTTTTTT.

The V gene is TRBV15, the J gene TRBJ2-1; the match to TRBD2 covers 9 bases. The trim removed 1 base at V and 4 bases at J, leaving 2 bases unmatched. The CDR3 totals 15 residues. The germline V gene has CDR1 LNHNV and CDR2 YYDKDF (reference sequence). DNA of the CDR3: TGTGCCACCAGCAGAGTAGCGGGAGCTTACAATGAGCAGTTCTTC. Amino acids: CATSRVAGAYNEQFF.

The chain has TRBV10-1 and TRBJ2-3; D might be TRBD1 (5 bases). The CDR3 runs to 13 residues. With 8 bases removed from V and 1 base from J, the gap between germline ends came to 10 bases. Looked up from germline, CDR1 is WNHNN and CDR2 is SYGVQD (reference sequence). CDR3 sequence (DNA): TGCGCCAGCGCCCAGGGCGGCACAGATACGCAGTATTTT. Protein: CASAQGGTDTQYF.

This rearrangement joins TRBV6-5 to TRBJ2-2; D not resolved. The CDR3 sequence is 12 residues long. The germline V and J ends were trimmed by 4 bases and 7 bases, with 7 bases remaining between them. The germline V gene encodes CDR1 MNHEY and CDR2 SVGAGI. The CDR3 DNA is TGTGCCAGCAGTTTTATGAGCGGGGAGCTGTTTTTT. Translated, it gives CASSFMSGELFF.

The chain uses TRBV28 and TRBJ1-1; D may be TRBD1 (6 bases). Trimming stripped 7 bases from V and 6 bases from J, with 18 bases between. This CDR3 has 14 residues. Looked up from germline, CDR1 is MDHEN and CDR2 is SYDVKM. The CDR3: CASKGVSYLAEAFF. CDR3 bases: TGTGCCAGCAAGGGGGTATCGTACTTAGCTGAAGCTTTCTTT.

This chain uses TRBV10-1 with TRBJ1-1; D gene uncertain. Germline V gene lookup returns CDR1 WNHNN and CDR2 SYGVQD (reference sequence). The CDR3 is 16 residues long. Trimming pared 0 bases from V and 1 base from J, leaving 12 bases between. Here the CDR3 reads CASSESIGSPNTEAFF. The CDR3 DNA follows: TGCGCCAGCAGTGAGTCGATCGGGTCCCCGAACACTGAAGCTTTCTTT.

This chain links TRBV7-8 with TRBJ2-3, with D uncertain. Between the trimmed V and J ends, which lost 4 bases and 3 bases, there was a span of 14 bases. The CDR3 is 15 residues long. The V gene's germline CDR1 is SGHVS and CDR2 FQNEAQ. CDR3 loop: CASSSRVPGTDTQYF. DNA for the CDR3: TGTGCCAGCAGCTCCCGCGTCCCCGGGACAGATACGCAGTATTTT.

This clone was seen just once. The chain uses TRBV10-2 and TRBJ2-3, with 7 bases identical to TRBD2. Germline CDR1 is WSHSY and CDR2 is SAAADI. The trim removed 4 bases at V and 2 bases at J, leaving 9 bases unmatched. This CDR3 is 16 amino acids long. CDR3 in DNA: TGCGCCAGCAGTGCCGGCCTAGCGGTGAACACAGATACGCAGTATTTT. Its translation: CASSAGLAVNTDTQYF.

In this sample, this clone turned up a few times. CDR3 in DNA: TGTGCCAGCAGTTTATTGAGTCGACAAGTAGAGCATTTT. Its translation: CASSLLSRQVEHF. The chain couples TRBV28 to TRBJ1-5, with D uncertain. The V gene lost 1 base and the J gene lost 14 bases, with 15 bases spanning the gap. The germline V gene encodes CDR1 MDHEN and CDR2 SYDVKM. This CDR3 region has 13 residues.

This chain connects TRBV5-4 to TRBJ2-5; 9 positions match TRBD2. The CDR3 has 15 residues. Trimming removed 2 bases from V and 5 bases from J; junction bases left unmatched: 7. Germline values: CDR1 SGHNT, CDR2 YYREEE (reference sequence). In DNA, the CDR3 is TGTGCCAGCAGCTTCGAACGGCGGGAGGGGGAGACCCAGTACTTC. This translates into CASSFERREGETQYF.

CDR3 sequence: CSAWGLDRANTEAFF. CDR3 DNA sequence: TGCAGCGCCTGGGGCCTTGACAGGGCCAACACTGAAGCTTTCTTT. The gene calls are TRBV29-1 and TRBJ1-1; 7 nucleotides align to TRBD1. CDR1 SQVTM and CDR2 ANQGSEA come from the germline V gene. The CDR3 is made up of 15 amino acids. Trimming at V came to 7 bases and at J to 2 bases, leaving 13 bases not matched to a gene.

The chain has TRBV27 and TRBJ2-2; 7 positions agree with TRBD2. CDR1 and CDR2 from the germline V gene are MNHEY and SMNVEV (reference sequence). V shed 7 bases and J 7 bases; nucleotides not matched to a gene: 15. The CDR3 extends over 16 amino acids. Here the CDR3 reads CASTPMGGNWGGELFF. CDR3 nucleotides: TGTGCCAGCACCCCTATGGGGGGGAATTGGGGCGGGGAGCTGTTTTTT.

This clone has just one count. In DNA, the CDR3 is TGTGCCAGCAGTGGAGGGACTAGCGGGAGGGGCCAGGAGCAGTTCTTC. Translated: CASSGGTSGRGQEQFF. The chain uses TRBV6-1 and TRBJ2-1; 16 nucleotides align to TRBD2. This CDR3 comprises 16 residues. The V segment lost 4 bases and the J segment 10 bases; nucleotides outside the gene matches: 7. Germline CDR1 MNHNS, CDR2 SASEGT.

This clone has just one count. The chain employs TRBV6-5 and TRBJ1-5; D is possibly TRBD1 (6 bases). The germline V and J ends were trimmed by 2 bases and 9 bases, with 20 bases remaining between them. This CDR3 contains 16 residues. Germline V CDR1 and CDR2: MNHEY, SVGAGI. This chain's CDR3 is CASSYRSGHPLGPQHF. The CDR3 DNA follows: TGTGCCAGCAGTTACCGCTCGGGACACCCTCTTGGGCCCCAGCATTTT.

V gene TRBV7-9 combines with J gene TRBJ1-4; no definite D call. The CDR3 length is 15 residues. Trimming took 3 bases from V and 0 from J, leaving 8 bases between them. Germline V gives CDR1 SEHNR, CDR2 FQNEAQ (reference sequence). The CDR3 bases are TGTGCCAGCAGCTTCACCGGGACAACTAATGAAAAACTGTTTTTT. This translates into CASSFTGTTNEKLFF.

This clone was observed once. This sequence joins TRBV5-1 and TRBJ1-2, with D perhaps matching TRBD1 (5 bases). The germline gives CDR1 SGHRS, CDR2 YFSETQ. With 0 bases removed from V and 5 bases from J, the gap between germline ends came to 14 bases. The CDR3 is made up of 15 amino acids. CDR3 in DNA: TGCGCCAGCAGCTTGGTGGGGCAGGGCCAGTATGGCTACACCTTC. It translates to CASSLVGQGQYGYTF.

The CDR3 DNA follows: TGTGCCAGCAGGCAGGGGACCTTGAGCACAGATACGCAGTATTTT. The encoded protein is CASRQGTLSTDTQYF. This sequence joins TRBV27 and TRBJ2-3; possible D gene TRBD1, 6 bases. Germline V gives CDR1 MNHEY, CDR2 SMNVEV (reference sequence). There are 15 residues in the CDR3. Trimming took 6 bases from V and 0 from J, leaving 13 bases between them.